This TCR beta chain was sequenced during a study of PD-L1 blockade in urothelial cancer. About the study: Blood analysis was done at 3 weeks (second dose) and 6 weeks after treatment began.

The germline gives CDR1 MNHEY, CDR2 SMNVEV (reference sequence). V gave up 6 bases and J gave up 3 bases; unmatched junction bases: 6. The CDR3 covers 15 residues. Time point described: peripheral blood 6 weeks after treatment start. Concerning this clone: Antigen: not known.

Generated by immunoSEQ multiplex PCR, the TCRdb table keeps only in-frame clones and is missing some. Here the sample spans around 38,000 clones, 65% to 90% being singletons. General study results and limits: Below-median TCR clonality that was measured in pretreatment blood predicted better survival.

The material was PBMCs, obtained around atezolizumab (anti-PD-L1) treatment. This chain uses TRBV27 with TRBJ1-5; 9 bases line up with TRBD1. The receptor was derived from a man aged 55 to 70 with urothelial cancer. The DNA for the CDR3 is TGTGCCAGCAGAGCCGGGACAGGGACCAATCAGCCCCAGCATTTT. Amino acid sequence: CASRAGTGTNQPQHF.